This T cell receptor beta chain was retrieved from a study of T cell responses to AZD1222 COVID-19 vaccine. TCRdb's table, derived via immunoSEQ multiplex PCR, lists solely in-frame clones and lacks some. The data hold approximately 180,000 clones, with roughly 87% observed a single time. Per germline, CDR1 MDHEN and CDR2 SYDVKM. After removal of 2 bases from V and 3 bases from J, the junction contained 13 bases not matched to a gene. The CDR3 runs 18 residues. The sequencing used peripheral blood, collected on day 0 of AZD1222 vaccination. This TCR was recovered from an adult in good health. The rearrangement joins TRBV28 to TRBJ2-1, with TRBD2 matching over 7 bases. In DNA form, the CDR3 reads TGTGCCAGCAGTTTAGCCGGACTAGACAACTTCAACTACAATGAGCAGTTCTTC. It is translated as CASSLAGLDNFNYNEQFF.